This is a list of T cell receptor beta chains from one sample in a study of shared clonotypes between healthy human individuals. Here immunoSEQ multiplex PCR was the method, and the copy in TCRdb shows in-frame clones only, minus some. The repertoire holds more than 500,000 clones, with about 96% as singletons. The specimen was naive CD4+ T cells sorted from blood. These receptors were collected from a woman under 40 in good health. The conserved cysteine and the conserved F or W are not part of the CDR3 here. The D gene is left open where the match is weak.

v_call	d_call	j_call	cdr3_aa
TRBV5-1	.	TRBJ2-3	ASSLTGNTDTQY
TRBV7-9	.	TRBJ2-3	ASSLGGPNTDTQY
TRBV18	.	TRBJ1-3	ASSGDWNTIY
TRBV28	.	TRBJ1-1	ASSITRGNTEAF
TRBV21-1	.	TRBJ2-7	ASSKKSPGTETYEQY
TRBV21-1	.	TRBJ2-7	ASSAARRIHDEQY
TRBV27	.	TRBJ1-1	ASSLKVNTEAF
TRBV18	.	TRBJ1-5	ASSLLEAQPQH
TRBV10-3	TRBD1	TRBJ1-5	AISEGTGAGNQPQH
TRBV7-9	.	TRBJ2-5	ASSLLGGWGETQY
TRBV19	TRBD1	TRBJ1-5	ASSIWDRGYQPQH
TRBV6-1	TRBD1	TRBJ1-2	AVRVGQGAEDGYT
TRBV10-3	.	TRBJ2-7	AIRGAPGTDLDEQY
TRBV5-4	.	TRBJ2-7	ASSLGQEYEQY
TRBV7-3	TRBD1	TRBJ2-2	ASSLWAPHDNRQGNTGELF
TRBV6-5	.	TRBJ2-1	ASSYSAGAAGRQF
TRBV28	.	TRBJ1-5	ASSFNLGGSFSNQPQH
TRBV6-6	.	TRBJ2-1	ASRLSGFSYNEQF
TRBV27	.	TRBJ2-1	ASSLSLTMPSSYNEQF
TRBV4-1	.	TRBJ2-4	ASSQLEVAKNIQY
TRBV19	TRBD1	TRBJ1-5	ASSPKTGGQPQH
TRBV7-2	.	TRBJ2-5	ASRAPLPQETQY
TRBV28	.	TRBJ2-7	ASSLGGTPYEQY
TRBV10-1	.	TRBJ2-2	ASSSRTNTGELF
TRBV5-1	TRBD2	TRBJ2-6	ASMGGLGANVLT
TRBV7-8	.	TRBJ1-1	ASSPRHLTEAF
TRBV4-1	.	TRBJ2-3	ASSKLGVAPDTQY
TRBV5-1	.	TRBJ2-1	ASSLVAFSSYNEQF
TRBV7-3	TRBD2	TRBJ2-1	ASSYTIAGGPGEQF
TRBV19	.	TRBJ1-1	ASSIGHEAF
TRBV2	.	TRBJ1-3	ASSDQHGLGNTIY
TRBV2	TRBD1	TRBJ2-1	ASSAQGVNEQF
TRBV6-1	.	TRBJ1-5	ASSGDVLEPQH
TRBV2	.	TRBJ2-2	ATKHRGGNTGELF
TRBV5-1	TRBD2	TRBJ2-1	ASSLGTSGREF
TRBV5-1	.	TRBJ2-7	ASSLAAGPYEQY
TRBV28	TRBD1	TRBJ2-7	ASSLDRDEQY